The present T cell receptor (beta chain) was sequenced within a study of blood T cell repertoires in COVID-19. Whole-study context: Researchers got acute and convalescent COVID-19 samples from the United States, Italy and Spain.

TCRdb's copy holds only in-frame clones and misses some; the assay was immunoSEQ multiplex PCR. The data contain roughly 200,000 clones, 84% of them seen just once; the ten biggest clones take up around 14%. Details on this clone: A junction boundary mismatches the germline segment, possibly from a read error.

Germline CDR1 is MDHEN and CDR2 is SYDVKM. This CDR3 is 8 amino acids long. The sequenced sample was peripheral blood. The chain employs TRBV28 and TRBJ1-2; D gene unclear. The TCR was taken from a human donor in a cohort sampled during active COVID-19. The CDR3 coding sequence is TGTGCCATCACGAGGTACGCCTTC. Translated, it gives CAITRYAF.